Listed here are 20 T cell receptor beta chains from one sample, sequenced in a study of cytotoxic CD8 clonotypes in ibrutinib-treated CLL. This table comes from immunoSEQ multiplex PCR, and its TCRdb copy is limited to in-frame clones, with some not included. The sample yields 200,000 to 250,000 clones, more than 75% seen once. This specimen consisted of PBMCs, obtained after 12 months of ibrutinib treatment. Source of these receptors: a human donor with chronic lymphocytic leukemia.

J is TRBJ2-7 and V is TRBV5-5; D is ambiguous. Trimming stripped 4 bases from V and 3 bases from J, with 5 bases between. Germline loops: CDR1 SGHKS, CDR2 YYEKEE (reference sequence). CDR3 length: 11 amino acids. The chain's CDR3 is CASSQHYEQYF. The CDR3, as DNA: TGTGCCAGCAGCCAGCACTACGAGCAGTACTTC.

This clone has a single count. The chain uses TRBV15 and TRBJ2-7, with D perhaps given as TRBD1 or TRBD2 (5 bases each). V gave up 0 bases and J gave up 4 bases, with 10 bases separating them. The CDR3 is 14 amino acids. Germline CDR1 reads LNHNV; CDR2 reads YYDKDF (reference sequence). The CDR3 loop is CATSREGVGYEQYF. The CDR3 DNA reads TGTGCCACCAGCAGAGAGGGGGTAGGTTACGAGCAGTACTTC.

V is TRBV30 and J is TRBJ2-3, with no clear D. The CDR3 covers 13 residues. Germline lookup yields CDR1 GTSNPN and CDR2 SVGIG (reference sequence). With 3 bases removed from V and 2 bases from J, the gap between germline ends came to 9 bases. The CDR3 bases are TGTGCCTGGAGGATCCATCCCACAGATACGCAGTATTTT. Encoded protein: CAWRIHPTDTQYF.

The V and J genes are TRBV4-1 and TRBJ2-1, with 8 nucleotides matching TRBD2. The V gene end was trimmed by 5 bases and the J gene end by 5 bases; junction bases not matched to a gene: 8. This CDR3 region has 15 residues. Germline V gives CDR1 MGHRA, CDR2 YSYEKL. CDR3 sequence reads: CASSFPGLEDNEQFF. The DNA for the CDR3 is TGCGCCAGCAGCTTCCCGGGACTAGAAGACAATGAGCAGTTCTTC.

This rearrangement joins TRBV5-1 to TRBJ2-3; D remains unclear. The V gene lost 0 bases and the J gene lost 4 bases, with 6 bases spanning the gap. The germline V gene has CDR1 SGHRS and CDR2 YFSETQ. This CDR3 has 13 amino acids. The CDR3 region is CASSLASSDTQYF. CDR3 sequence (DNA): TGCGCCAGCAGCTTGGCCTCGTCAGATACGCAGTATTTT.

This sequence joins TRBV5-1 and TRBJ1-1; perhaps TRBD1 as D (6 bases). There are 15 residues in the CDR3. Germline V gives CDR1 SGHRS, CDR2 YFSETQ. V was pared by 0 bases and J by 0 bases, with 9 bases between. CDR3 sequence (DNA): TGCGCCAGCAGCTTGGGCACAGGGATGAACACTGAAGCTTTCTTT. It translates to CASSLGTGMNTEAFF.

This clone was observed once. The rearrangement joins TRBV5-1 to TRBJ2-3, with TRBD1 matching over 7 bases. Germline CDR1 and CDR2: SGHRS and YFSETQ. V lost 4 bases and J lost 5; bases outside the gene matches: 16. The CDR3 spans 17 residues. The CDR3 loop reads CASSPTGTVTVGDTQYF. CDR3 bases: TGCGCCAGCAGCCCAACCGGGACAGTGACCGTTGGAGATACGCAGTATTTT.

The chain carries TRBV5-6 and TRBJ1-5; D not certain. Germline V gives CDR1 SGHDT, CDR2 YYEEEE. Between the trimmed V and J ends, which lost 4 bases and 3 bases, there was a span of 8 bases. The CDR3 is 13 residues long. The CDR3, as DNA: TGTGCCAGCAGCCCCTCCCTCAATCAGCCCCAGCATTTT. This encodes CASSPSLNQPQHF.

To note about this clone: Other DNA sequences in the same sample also yield this CDR3. The chain combines TRBV27 with TRBJ2-5; a possible D gene is TRBD1 (5 bases). Trimming removed 2 bases at V and 4 bases at J, with 8 bases between. The V gene's germline CDR1 is MNHEY and CDR2 SMNVEV (reference sequence). CDR3 length: 13 residues. CDR3 DNA sequence: TGTGCCAGCAGTTTAAGGGGAAGAGAGACCCAGTACTTC. It is translated as CASSLRGRETQYF.

The V gene is TRBV6-5, the J gene TRBJ1-3; TRBD1 is a possible D gene (5 bases). Germline values: CDR1 MNHEY, CDR2 SVGAGI. The CDR3 is 14 residues long. V was trimmed by 4 bases and J by 2 bases, leaving 9 bases between them. The CDR3 is CASSFQGPGNTIYF. CDR3 bases: TGTGCCAGCAGTTTTCAGGGTCCTGGAAACACCATATATTTT.

The chain couples TRBV13 to TRBJ2-2; TRBD2 matches at 10 bases. Germline V gene lookup returns CDR1 PRHDT and CDR2 FYEKMQ (reference sequence). The CDR3 contains 16 residues. The junction had 3 bases not matched to a gene; V was cut back by 4 bases and J by 1 base. For the CDR3, the DNA is TGTGCCAGCAGCTCAAGACTAGCGGGGAACACCGGGGAGCTGTTTTTT. Translated: CASSSRLAGNTGELFF.

The V gene is TRBV2, the J gene TRBJ2-7; maybe TRBD2 (6 bases). Germline loops: CDR1 SNHLY, CDR2 FYNNEI. V dropped 7 bases and J dropped 2 bases, with 18 bases sitting between them. The CDR3 spans 15 residues. CDR3 in DNA: TGTGCCAGCACTTCACGGACTACCACCGCCTACGAGCAGTACTTC. Amino acids: CASTSRTTTAYEQYF.

This sequence joins TRBV29-1 and TRBJ1-2; the D gene is possibly TRBD1 (5 bases). V dropped 7 bases and J dropped 4 bases, with 13 bases sitting between them. The length of the CDR3 is 12 residues. Germline-derived CDR1 and CDR2 are SQVTM and ANQGSEA. As DNA, the CDR3 is TGCAGCGGGGGGGACTTAGGCTATGGCTACACCTTC. Encoded protein: CSGGDLGYGYTF.

This clone was seen once. The chain combines TRBV7-9 with TRBJ2-7; no reliable D call. The CDR3 extends over 13 amino acids. V dropped 3 bases and J dropped 5 bases, with 11 bases sitting between them. Germline values: CDR1 SEHNR, CDR2 FQNEAQ (reference sequence). CDR3 nucleotides: TGTGCCAGCAGCTTCATACTGGGGAACGAGCAGTACTTC. Translated: CASSFILGNEQYF.

The chain joins TRBV28 to TRBJ2-1; D uncertain. Trimming took off 3 bases at V and 5 bases at J, with 14 bases between the two ends. Germline loops: CDR1 MDHEN, CDR2 SYDVKM. The CDR3 is made up of 15 amino acids. The DNA for the CDR3 is TGTGCCAGCAGTTTGTTCGGTGCAGCTAACAATGAGCAGTTCTTC. This encodes CASSLFGAANNEQFF.

This clone has just a few counts. This rearrangement joins TRBV7-9 to TRBJ2-7; 7 bases are a match to TRBD1. This CDR3 has 13 residues. The ends lost 4 bases at V and 7 bases at J; junction bases unmatched: 7. Germline assignment: CDR1 SEHNR and CDR2 FQNEAQ (reference sequence). CDR3 sequence: CASSSPGTAEQYF. CDR3 DNA: TGTGCCAGCAGCTCCCCCGGGACAGCTGAGCAGTACTTC.

The chain's CDR3 is CASSLWAKNIQYF. CDR3 coding DNA: TGTGCCAGCAGTTTGTGGGCCAAAAACATTCAGTACTTC. The chain links TRBV27 to TRBJ2-4; D call uncertain. V shed 3 bases and J shed 1 base, with 4 bases lying between them. In germline, CDR1 is MNHEY, CDR2 SMNVEV (reference sequence). This CDR3 is 13 amino acids long.

The chain carries TRBV18 and TRBJ1-5; D might be TRBD1 (5 bases). Trimming took off 2 bases at V and 5 bases at J, with 13 bases between the two ends. CDR1 is KGHSH, CDR2 LQKENI, per germline. The CDR3 totals 15 residues. This chain's CDR3 is CASSPLGATDQPQHF. The CDR3, as DNA: TGTGCCAGCTCACCATTAGGGGCTACGGATCAGCCCCAGCATTTT. The entire variable domain, with the rest obtained from reference TRBV18 and TRBJ1-5, is as follows: NAGVMQNPRHLVRRRGQEARLRCSPMKGHSHVYWYRQLPEEGLKFMVYLQKENIIDESGMPKERFSAEFPKEGPSILRIQQVVRGDSAAYFCASSPLGATDQPQHFGDGTRLSIL.

The chain combines TRBV2 with TRBJ1-2; D might be TRBD1 (6 bases). The CDR3 spans 14 residues. Germline V CDR1 and CDR2: SNHLY, FYNNEI. The V gene lost 8 bases and the J gene lost 4 bases, with 17 bases spanning the gap. The CDR3 nucleotides are TGTGCCAGCTCTAGGGCCGGACAGATCTATGGCTACACCTTC. Protein product: CASSRAGQIYGYTF.

This chain joins TRBV6-1 and TRBJ2-3; 11 bases fit TRBD2. This CDR3 comprises 15 residues. The V gene end was trimmed by 0 bases and the J gene end by 4 bases; junction bases not matched to a gene: 0. CDR1 and CDR2 (germline): MNHNS, SASEGT. The CDR3 DNA follows: TGTGCCAGCAGTGAAGCTAGCGGGAGGGCAGATACGCAGTATTTT. It codes for CASSEASGRADTQYF.